Following are 11 T cell receptor beta chains from one sample sequenced in a study of blood T cells in healthy people across ages. Using a J-beta primer mix together with a sample-barcoded 5' primer, a second PCR was run for about 6 to 11 cycles. MiXCR, run by TCRdb on the 5' RACE reads, gives a single entry per CDR3 protein. This sample has 1,800,000 or so distinct CDR3 sequences, with about two fifths found just once. Sequenced: blood. These receptor sequences come from a human donor in good health.

Turning to this clonotype: Mismatch with germline at one junction end may stem from a read error. V gene TRBV2 combines with J gene TRBJ1-5; 8 nucleotides line up with TRBD1. The germline V gene has CDR1 SNHLY and CDR2 FYNNEI. The CDR3 contains 16 residues. The CDR3 loop reads CASSEARGQGHHPQHF. Here the CDR3 DNA reads TGTGCCAGCAGTGAAGCGCGTGGACAGGGCCATCACCCCCAGCATTTT.

V usage is TRBV4-1 and J usage is TRBJ1-5, with 7 bases matching TRBD1. Germline loops: CDR1 MGHRA, CDR2 YSYEKL. The CDR3 has 14 amino acids. The ends lost 4 bases at V and 4 bases at J; junction bases unmatched: 4. The CDR3 sequence is CASSPTGENQPQHF. The CDR3 nucleotides are TGCGCCAGCAGCCCCACAGGGGAGAATCAGCCCCAGCATTTT.

J is TRBJ2-3 and V is TRBV7-3, with D maybe TRBD2 (6 bases). The V end lost 5 bases, the J end lost 3 bases, and 24 bases lay between the germline ends. There are 18 residues in the CDR3. Germline V gene data show CDR1 as SGHTA and CDR2 as FQGTGA. The CDR3 sequence is CASSPKPLGGGWTDTQYF. In DNA, the CDR3 is TGTGCCAGCAGCCCGAAACCGTTGGGGGGAGGTTGGACAGATACGCAGTATTTT.

This clonotype was picked up a small number of times. The CDR3 region has the DNA TGTGCCAGCAGCTTCTCCTTATCTATAGAAAACATTCAGTACTTC. Protein sequence: CASSFSLSIENIQYF. The rearrangement links TRBV11-2 to TRBJ2-4; D unresolved. V lost 3 bases and J lost 5, with 14 bases in between. Germline V gene sequence: CDR1 SGHAT, CDR2 FQNNGV. The CDR3 extends over 15 amino acids.

V usage is TRBV7-7 and J usage is TRBJ2-2, with 13 bases matching TRBD2. CDR3 size: 17 residues. V trimming: 5 bases; J trimming: 5 bases; junction bases outside the gene matches: 8. Germline CDR1 and CDR2: SSHAT and FNYEAQ (reference sequence). The CDR3 DNA follows: TGTGCCAGCAGCAGAGACCCGGGACTAGCGGGGACCGGGGAGCTGTTTTTT. It specifies CASSRDPGLAGTGELFF.

The sample holds a few counts of this clonotype. This sequence joins TRBV20-1 and TRBJ2-7, with TRBD1 matching 7 bases. Germline CDR1 DFQATT, CDR2 SNEGSKA (reference sequence). The CDR3 runs to 15 residues. Trimming at V came to 4 bases and at J to 1 base, leaving 10 bases not matched to a gene. CDR3 DNA: TGCAGTGCTACTAAAGGGGGCCTTGGGTCCTACGAGCAGTACTTC. It is translated as CSATKGGLGSYEQYF.

This clonotype was detected a few times. In nucleotides, the CDR3 is TGTGCCACCAGCAGACGTTCGGGCAGGTCATATAATTCACCCCTCCACTTT. It specifies CATSRRSGRSYNSPLHF. The chain links TRBV15 to TRBJ1-6; D is unclear. V lost 2 bases, J lost 4 bases, and 15 bases lay in between. The CDR3 is 17 residues long. In germline, CDR1 is LNHNV, CDR2 YYDKDF (reference sequence).

Comments on this clonotype: The junction differs from germline at one of its ends, possibly a read error. CDR3: CASSSWGGGRASEAFF. CDR3 DNA: TGTGCTAGCAGCTCCTGGGGGGGGGGAAGGGCGTCTGAAGCTTTCTTT. The rearrangement uses TRBV7-8 and TRBJ1-1, with TRBD1 as a possible D gene (5 bases). The CDR3 runs 16 residues. CDR1 is SGHVS and CDR2 is FQNEAQ in the germline V gene.

V is TRBV10-3 and J is TRBJ2-5, with 7 nucleotides matching TRBD1. Germline V CDR1 and CDR2: ENHRY, SYGVKD. The J segment lost 5 bases and the V segment lost 2 bases, leaving 11 bases of the junction unmatched. The CDR3 loop spans 16 amino acids. The CDR3 sequence: CAISERQTGARETQYF. For the CDR3, the DNA is TGTGCCATCAGTGAGCGGCAAACAGGGGCTCGGGAGACCCAGTACTTC.

The rearrangement uses TRBV9 and TRBJ2-3; no clear D gene. The CDR3 runs to 14 residues. Per germline, CDR1 SGDLS and CDR2 YYNGEE. V lost 0 bases to trimming and J lost 2 bases, with 7 bases between them. The CDR3 region is CASSVGQLTDTQYF. CDR3 nucleotide sequence: TGTGCCAGCAGCGTAGGGCAGCTCACAGATACGCAGTATTTT.

This clonotype was recorded a few times. The gene calls are TRBV5-1 and TRBJ2-5; 9 bases match TRBD1. CDR3 length equals 15 residues. Germline-derived CDR1 and CDR2 are SGHRS and YFSETQ. V shed 0 bases, J shed 11 bases, and the junction held 11 bases outside the gene matches. The CDR3 nucleotides read TGCGCCAGCAGCTTGGATGGGGACAGGGTGTGGGAGCAGTACTTC. This gives the protein CASSLDGDRVWEQYF.